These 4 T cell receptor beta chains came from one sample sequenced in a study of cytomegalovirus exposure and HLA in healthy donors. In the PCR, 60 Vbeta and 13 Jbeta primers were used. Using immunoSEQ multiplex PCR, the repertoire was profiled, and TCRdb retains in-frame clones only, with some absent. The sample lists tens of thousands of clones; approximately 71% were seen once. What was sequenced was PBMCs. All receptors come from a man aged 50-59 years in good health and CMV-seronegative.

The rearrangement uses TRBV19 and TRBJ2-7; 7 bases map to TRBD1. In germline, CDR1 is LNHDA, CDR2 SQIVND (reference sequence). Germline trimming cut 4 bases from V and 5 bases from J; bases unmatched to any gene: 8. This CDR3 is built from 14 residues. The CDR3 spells CASSKDRAVHEQYF. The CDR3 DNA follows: TGTGCCAGTAGTAAAGACAGGGCGGTCCACGAGCAGTACTTC.

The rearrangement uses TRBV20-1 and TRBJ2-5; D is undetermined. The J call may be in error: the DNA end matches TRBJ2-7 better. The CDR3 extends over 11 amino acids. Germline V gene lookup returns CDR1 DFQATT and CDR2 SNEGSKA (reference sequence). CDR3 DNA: TGCAGTGCGAAGTGGAACTACGAGCAGTACTTC. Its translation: CSAKWNYEQYF.

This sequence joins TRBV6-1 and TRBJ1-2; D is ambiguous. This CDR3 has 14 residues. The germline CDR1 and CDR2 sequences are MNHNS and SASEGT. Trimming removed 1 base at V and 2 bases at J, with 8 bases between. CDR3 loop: CASSEVGTNYGYTF. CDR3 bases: TGTGCCAGCAGTGAAGTGGGCACGAACTATGGCTACACCTTC.

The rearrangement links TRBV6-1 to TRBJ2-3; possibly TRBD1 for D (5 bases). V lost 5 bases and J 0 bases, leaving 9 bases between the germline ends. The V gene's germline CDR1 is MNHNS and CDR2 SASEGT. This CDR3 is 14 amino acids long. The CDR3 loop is CASSKTVSTDTQYF. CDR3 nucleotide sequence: TGTGCCAGCAGTAAGACAGTTAGCACAGATACGCAGTATTTT.